Detailed here is one T cell receptor beta chain. Deep was the level at which the assay was run. Measured with immunoSEQ multiplex PCR; TCRdb has only the in-frame clones, and not every one. In the table there are about 2.4 million clones, around nine tenths of which are singletons. This sample was taken from a study of shared clonotypes between healthy human individuals. Deletions cut 5 bases from V and 0 bases from J, with 14 bases between. The CDR3 is 16 residues long. The germline V gene encodes CDR1 SGHVS and CDR2 FQNEAQ. The clonotype was recovered from a man between 18 and 35 years old in good health. The chain joins TRBV7-8 to TRBJ2-1; perhaps TRBD2 as D (6 bases). Sequences were obtained from naive CD4+ T cells sorted from blood. Documented subset: CD45RA+ positively selected. The CDR3 here is CASSPFRRGSYNEQFF. For the CDR3, the DNA is TGTGCCAGCAGCCCGTTCAGGAGGGGCTCCTACAATGAGCAGTTCTTC.